This TCR beta chain emerged from a study of T-cell reconstitution after alpha-beta-depleted transplantation in children (dated by TCRdb to about 2016). A note on the overall study: The study quantitatively tracked T-cell immune reconstitution after TCRalphabeta/CD19-depleted allogeneic hematopoietic cell transplantation in children using TCR repertoire profiling.

The germline V and J ends show losses of 6 bases and 6 bases respectively, and no gene match explains 7 bases of the junction. Measured from the cysteine to the phenylalanine, the CDR3 is 14 residues long. The retained sequence is limited to the CDR3, 42 bases, with the frame set at the first base. Overall results and qualifications from the work: About two months after transplant, the apparently early recovery of alphabetaT-cell counts reportedly depended on just several hundred clones that had expanded rapidly and came from non-depleted graft cells. In some patients, the high TCRbeta diversity seen at day 60 was put down to recipient T cells and intrathymic progenitors that had survived conditioning. Hyperexpanded clone frequencies declined over subsequent months; after one year, T-cell counts and TCRbeta diversity were mostly attributed to newly produced T cells.

Libraries came from PCR. Instrument used: Illumina HiSeq 2500. TCR library preparation used molecular barcoding, with unique molecular identifiers applied to normalize quantification of the TCRbeta repertoire. TCRdb reran the public reads through fastp at Q25 and MiXCR, keeping productive beta chains. Rows merge per CDR3 protein into single entries with the most common DNA and genes. Recorded for this sample are about 980,000 distinct CDR3 sequences; less than 30% of them occurred a single time. The ten largest clones take up about 28% of the sample. Regarding this clonotype: Its specific antigen is unknown. Nothing much larger sits one base from this clone, and base qualities are not available.

According to the study, the label for this sample's treatment or condition signals: allogeneic hematopoietic cell transplantation with graft depleted of TCRalphabeta T cells and CD19 B cells. TCRalphabeta/CD19-depleted allogeneic hematopoietic cell grafts were given to the transplant recipients, all of whom were children. This sequence uses TRBV12-3 or TRBV12-4 and TRBJ2-3; 9 of the junction bases match TRBD2. The sample consisted of PBMCs, mostly from graft donor cells, taken 360 days after TCRalphabeta/CD19-depleted stem cell transplant. The source is a boy under three years old who had a stem cell transplant for SCID, so the T cells may come from the graft donor. The CDR3 region reads CASRVAGVRDTQYF. Here is the DNA: TGTGCCAGCAGAGTAGCGGGGGTGAGGGATACGCAGTATTTT.